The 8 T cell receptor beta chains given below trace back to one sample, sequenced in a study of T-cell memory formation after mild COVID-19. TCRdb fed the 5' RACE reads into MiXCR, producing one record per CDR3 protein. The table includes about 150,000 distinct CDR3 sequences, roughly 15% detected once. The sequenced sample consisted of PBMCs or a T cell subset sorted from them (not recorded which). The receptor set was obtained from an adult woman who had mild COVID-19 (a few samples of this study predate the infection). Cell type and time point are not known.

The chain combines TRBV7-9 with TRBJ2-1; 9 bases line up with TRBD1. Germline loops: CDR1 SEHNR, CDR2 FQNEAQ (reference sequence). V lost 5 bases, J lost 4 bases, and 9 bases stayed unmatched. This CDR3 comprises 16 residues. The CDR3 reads CASSGRTGVVYNEQFF. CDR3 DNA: TGTGCCAGCAGCGGGCGGACAGGGGTCGTTTACAATGAGCAGTTCTTC.

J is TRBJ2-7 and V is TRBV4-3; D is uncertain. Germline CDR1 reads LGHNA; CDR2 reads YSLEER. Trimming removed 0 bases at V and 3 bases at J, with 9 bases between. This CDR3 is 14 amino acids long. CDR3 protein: CASSQDRTFYEQYF. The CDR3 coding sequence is TGCGCCAGCAGCCAAGATCGCACATTCTACGAGCAGTACTTC.

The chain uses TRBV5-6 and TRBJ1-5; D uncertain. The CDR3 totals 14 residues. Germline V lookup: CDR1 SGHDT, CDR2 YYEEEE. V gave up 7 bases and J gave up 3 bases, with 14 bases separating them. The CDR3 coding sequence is TGTGCCAGCGCCCTTGGCAGAAACAATCAGCCCCAGCATTTT. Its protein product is CASALGRNNQPQHF.

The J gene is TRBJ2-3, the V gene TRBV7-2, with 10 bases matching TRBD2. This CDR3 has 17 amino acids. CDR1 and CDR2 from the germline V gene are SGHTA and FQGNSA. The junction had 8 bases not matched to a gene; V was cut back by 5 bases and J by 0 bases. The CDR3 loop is CASSAVLAGLSTDTQYF. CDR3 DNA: TGTGCCAGCAGCGCGGTACTAGCGGGACTCAGCACAGATACGCAGTATTTT.

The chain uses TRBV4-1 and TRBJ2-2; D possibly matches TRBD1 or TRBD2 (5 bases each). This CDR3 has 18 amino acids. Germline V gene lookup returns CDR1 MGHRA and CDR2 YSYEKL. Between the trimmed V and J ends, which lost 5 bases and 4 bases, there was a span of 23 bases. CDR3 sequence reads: CASSKRPLAGDLTGELFF. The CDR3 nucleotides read TGCGCCAGCAGCAAAAGGCCCCTAGCTGGGGACCTCACCGGGGAGCTGTTTTTT.

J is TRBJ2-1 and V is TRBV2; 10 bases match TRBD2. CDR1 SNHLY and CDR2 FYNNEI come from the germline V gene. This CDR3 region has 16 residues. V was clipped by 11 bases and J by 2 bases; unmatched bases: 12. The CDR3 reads CARSSQREGPYNEQFF. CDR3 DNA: TGTGCCCGAAGTAGCCAGCGGGAGGGTCCCTACAATGAGCAGTTCTTC.

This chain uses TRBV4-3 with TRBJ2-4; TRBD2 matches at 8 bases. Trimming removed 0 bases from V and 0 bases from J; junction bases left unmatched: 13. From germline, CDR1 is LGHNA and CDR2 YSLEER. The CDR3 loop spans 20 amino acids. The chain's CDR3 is CASSQEEYFTGGLAKNIQYF. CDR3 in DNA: TGCGCCAGCAGCCAAGAAGAGTATTTCACGGGAGGGTTAGCCAAAAACATTCAGTACTTC.

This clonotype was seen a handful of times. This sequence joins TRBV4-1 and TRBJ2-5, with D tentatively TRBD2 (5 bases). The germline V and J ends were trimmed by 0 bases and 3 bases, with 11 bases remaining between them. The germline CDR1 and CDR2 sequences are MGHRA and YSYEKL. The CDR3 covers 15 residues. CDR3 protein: CASSQDPGWEETQYF. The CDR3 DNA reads TGCGCCAGCAGCCAAGATCCGGGGTGGGAAGAGACCCAGTACTTC.